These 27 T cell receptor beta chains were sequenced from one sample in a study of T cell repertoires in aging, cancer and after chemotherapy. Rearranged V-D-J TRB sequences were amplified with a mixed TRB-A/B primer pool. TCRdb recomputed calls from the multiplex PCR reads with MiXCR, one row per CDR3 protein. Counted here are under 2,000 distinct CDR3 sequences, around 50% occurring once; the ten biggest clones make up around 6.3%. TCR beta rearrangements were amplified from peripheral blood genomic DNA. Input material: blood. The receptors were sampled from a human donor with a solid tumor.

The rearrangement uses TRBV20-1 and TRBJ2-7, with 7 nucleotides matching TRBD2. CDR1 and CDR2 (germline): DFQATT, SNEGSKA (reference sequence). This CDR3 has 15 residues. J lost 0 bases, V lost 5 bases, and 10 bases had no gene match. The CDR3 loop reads CSAGGEGLSSYEQYF. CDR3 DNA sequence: TGCAGTGCTGGGGGGGAGGGGCTCAGCTCCTACGAGCAGTACTTC.

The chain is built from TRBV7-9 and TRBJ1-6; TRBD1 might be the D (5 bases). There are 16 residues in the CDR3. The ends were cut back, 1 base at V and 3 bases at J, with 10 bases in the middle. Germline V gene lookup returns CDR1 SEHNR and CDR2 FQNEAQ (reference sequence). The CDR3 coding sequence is TGTGCCAGCAGCTTAGGAGCAGGGTTCTATAATTCACCCCTCCACTTT. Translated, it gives CASSLGAGFYNSPLHF.

Here the CDR3 DNA reads TGTGCCATGACCTCAGGCGGTAATTCACCCCTCCACTTT. Amino acids: CAMTSGGNSPLHF. The J gene is TRBJ1-6, the V gene TRBV6-5; D gene ambiguous. The CDR3 spans 13 residues. Germline V gene sequence: CDR1 MNHEY, CDR2 SVGAGI. V gave up 10 bases and J gave up 6 bases, with 13 bases separating them.

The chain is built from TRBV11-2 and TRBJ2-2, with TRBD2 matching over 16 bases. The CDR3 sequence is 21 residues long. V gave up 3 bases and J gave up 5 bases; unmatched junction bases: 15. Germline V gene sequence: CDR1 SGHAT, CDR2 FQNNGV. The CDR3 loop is CASSFLEWGLAGGPRTGELFF. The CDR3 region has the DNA TGTGCCAGCAGCTTCCTGGAGTGGGGACTAGCGGGAGGGCCTCGGACCGGGGAGCTGTTTTTT.

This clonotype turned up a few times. The CDR3 sequence is CAWNPGNGPYEQYF. The CDR3 coding sequence is TGTGCCTGGAATCCCGGGAATGGGCCCTACGAGCAGTACTTC. The chain joins TRBV30 to TRBJ2-7; D might be TRBD2 (5 bases). CDR1 is GTSNPN, CDR2 SVGIG, per germline (reference sequence). This CDR3 contains 14 residues. V lost 4 bases to trimming and J lost 2 bases, with 15 bases between them. Filled out from reference TRBV30 and TRBJ2-7, the complete variable domain reads SQTIHQWPATLVQPVGSPLSLECTVEGTSNPNLYWYRQAAGRGLQLLFYSVGIGQISSEVPQNLSASRPQDRQFILSSKKLLLSDSGFYLCAWNPGNGPYEQYFGPGTRLTVT.

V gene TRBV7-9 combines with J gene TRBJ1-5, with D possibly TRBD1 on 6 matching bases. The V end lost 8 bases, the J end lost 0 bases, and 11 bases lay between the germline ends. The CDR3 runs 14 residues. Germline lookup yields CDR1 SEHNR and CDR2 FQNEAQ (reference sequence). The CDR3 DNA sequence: TGTGCCAGCGGCGGGGGCGGTAGCAATCAGCCCCAGCATTTT. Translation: CASGGGGSNQPQHF.

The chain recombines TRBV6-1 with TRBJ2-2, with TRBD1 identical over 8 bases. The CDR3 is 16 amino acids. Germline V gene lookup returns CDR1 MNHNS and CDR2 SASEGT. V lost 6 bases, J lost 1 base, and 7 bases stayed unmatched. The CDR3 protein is CASSLAGTGNTGELFF. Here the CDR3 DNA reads TGTGCCAGCAGCTTGGCCGGGACAGGGAACACCGGGGAGCTGTTTTTT.

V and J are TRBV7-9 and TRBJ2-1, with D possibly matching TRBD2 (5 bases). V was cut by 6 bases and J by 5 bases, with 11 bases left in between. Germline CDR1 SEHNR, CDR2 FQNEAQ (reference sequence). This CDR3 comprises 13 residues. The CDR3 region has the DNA TGTGCCAGCAGGGATGGGAGTAACAATGAGCAGTTCTTC. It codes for CASRDGSNNEQFF.

The CDR3 sequence is CASRELRSSYNEQFF. The CDR3 DNA sequence: TGTGCCAGCAGGGAACTACGTAGCTCCTACAATGAGCAGTTCTTC. The gene calls are TRBV28 and TRBJ2-1, with unresolved D. This CDR3 comprises 15 residues. The germline V and J ends were trimmed by 6 bases and 0 bases, with 12 bases remaining between them. The germline gives CDR1 MDHEN, CDR2 SYDVKM.

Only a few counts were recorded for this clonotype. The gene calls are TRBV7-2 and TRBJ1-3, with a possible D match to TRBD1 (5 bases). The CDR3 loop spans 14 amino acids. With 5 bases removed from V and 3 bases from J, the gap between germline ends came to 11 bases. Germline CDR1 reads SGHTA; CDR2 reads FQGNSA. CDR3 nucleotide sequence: TGTGCCAGCAGCGATACAGGCCTTGGAAACACCATATATTTT. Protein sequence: CASSDTGLGNTIYF. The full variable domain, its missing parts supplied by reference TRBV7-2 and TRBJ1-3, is GAGVSQSPSNKVTEKGKDVELRCDPISGHTALYWYRQSLGQGLEFLIYFQGNSAPDKSGLPSDRFSAERTGGSVSTLTIQRTQQEDSAVYLCASSDTGLGNTIYFGEGSWLTVV.

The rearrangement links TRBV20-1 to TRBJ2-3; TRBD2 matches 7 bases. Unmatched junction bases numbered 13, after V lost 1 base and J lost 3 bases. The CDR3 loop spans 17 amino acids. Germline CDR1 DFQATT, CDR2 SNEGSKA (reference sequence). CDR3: CSARVPLSGGRTDTQYF. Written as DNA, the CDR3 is TGCAGTGCTAGAGTCCCCTTGTCGGGAGGAAGGACAGATACGCAGTATTTT.

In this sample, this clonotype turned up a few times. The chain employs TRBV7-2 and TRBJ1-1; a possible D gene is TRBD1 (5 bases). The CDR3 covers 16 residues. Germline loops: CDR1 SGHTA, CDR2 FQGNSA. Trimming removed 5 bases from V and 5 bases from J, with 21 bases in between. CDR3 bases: TGTGCCAGCAGCCTAGGTCACGGCAGGGTCGGAACTGAAGCTTTCTTT. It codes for CASSLGHGRVGTEAFF.

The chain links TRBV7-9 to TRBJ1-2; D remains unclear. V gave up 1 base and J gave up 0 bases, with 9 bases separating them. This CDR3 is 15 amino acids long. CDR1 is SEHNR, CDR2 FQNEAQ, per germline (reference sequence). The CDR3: CASSLEGLANYGYTF. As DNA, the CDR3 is TGTGCCAGCAGCTTAGAGGGATTAGCTAACTATGGCTACACCTTC.

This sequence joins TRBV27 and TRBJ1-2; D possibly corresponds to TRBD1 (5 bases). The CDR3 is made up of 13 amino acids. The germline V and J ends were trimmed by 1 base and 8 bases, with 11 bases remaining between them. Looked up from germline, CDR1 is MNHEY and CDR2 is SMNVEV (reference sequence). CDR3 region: CASSLWQGDGYTF. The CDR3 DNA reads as TGTGCCAGCAGTTTATGGCAGGGTGACGGCTACACCTTC.

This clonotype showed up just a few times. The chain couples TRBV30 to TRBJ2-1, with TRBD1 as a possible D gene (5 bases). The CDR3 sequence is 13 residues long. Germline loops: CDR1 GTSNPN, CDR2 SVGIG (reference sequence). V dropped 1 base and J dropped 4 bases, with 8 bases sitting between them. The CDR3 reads CAWSESGYNEQFF. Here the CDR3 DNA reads TGTGCCTGGAGTGAATCAGGGTACAATGAGCAGTTCTTC.

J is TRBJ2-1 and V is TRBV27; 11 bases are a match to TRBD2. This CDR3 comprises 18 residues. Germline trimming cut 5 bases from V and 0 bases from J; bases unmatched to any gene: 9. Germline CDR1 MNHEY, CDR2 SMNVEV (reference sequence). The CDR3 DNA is TGTGCCAGCAGTCCGGGACTAGCGGTAGTTAGCTCCTACAATGAGCAGTTCTTC. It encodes CASSPGLAVVSSYNEQFF.

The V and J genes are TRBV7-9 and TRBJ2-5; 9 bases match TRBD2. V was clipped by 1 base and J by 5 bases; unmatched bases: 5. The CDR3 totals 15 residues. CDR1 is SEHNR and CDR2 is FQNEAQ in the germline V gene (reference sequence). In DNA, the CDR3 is TGTGCCAGCAGCTTAGAAACTAGCGGGTTTGAGACCCAGTACTTC. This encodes CASSLETSGFETQYF.

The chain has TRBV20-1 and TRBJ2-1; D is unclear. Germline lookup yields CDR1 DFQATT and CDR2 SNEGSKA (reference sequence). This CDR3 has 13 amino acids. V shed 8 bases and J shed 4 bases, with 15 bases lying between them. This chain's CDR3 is CSSPGPAYNEQFF. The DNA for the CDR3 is TGCAGTTCCCCGGGCCCGGCATACAATGAGCAGTTCTTC.

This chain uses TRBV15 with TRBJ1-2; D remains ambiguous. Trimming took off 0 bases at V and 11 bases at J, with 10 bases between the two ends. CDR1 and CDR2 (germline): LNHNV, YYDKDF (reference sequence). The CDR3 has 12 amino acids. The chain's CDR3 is CATSREGSSYTF. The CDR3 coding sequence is TGTGCCACCAGCAGAGAAGGCTCGTCGTACACCTTC.

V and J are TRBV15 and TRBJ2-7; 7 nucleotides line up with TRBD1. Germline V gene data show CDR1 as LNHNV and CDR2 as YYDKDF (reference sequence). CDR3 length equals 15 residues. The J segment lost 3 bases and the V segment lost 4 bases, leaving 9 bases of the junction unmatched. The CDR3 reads CATSNPGQSFYEQYF. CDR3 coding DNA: TGTGCCACCAGCAATCCGGGACAGAGTTTCTACGAGCAGTACTTC.

CDR3 sequence: CASSLNLLRGYMSTDTQYF. The CDR3 coding sequence is TGTGCCAGCAGCTTAAATCTTCTCCGCGGCTACATGAGCACAGATACGCAGTATTTT. The genes are TRBV7-9 and TRBJ2-3, with D hard to call. Between the trimmed V and J ends, which lost 2 bases and 0 bases, there was a span of 21 bases. CDR3 size: 19 residues. Germline V lookup: CDR1 SEHNR, CDR2 FQNEAQ (reference sequence).

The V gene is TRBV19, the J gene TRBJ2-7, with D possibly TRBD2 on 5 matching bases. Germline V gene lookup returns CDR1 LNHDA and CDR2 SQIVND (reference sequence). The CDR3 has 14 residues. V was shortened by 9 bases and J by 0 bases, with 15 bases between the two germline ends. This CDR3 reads CASSLPGNSYEQYF. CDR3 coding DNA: TGTGCCAGCAGTTTACCGGGAAACTCCTACGAGCAGTACTTC.

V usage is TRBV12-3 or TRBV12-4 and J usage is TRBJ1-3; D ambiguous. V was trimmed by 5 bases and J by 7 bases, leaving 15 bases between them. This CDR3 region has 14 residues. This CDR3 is CASSGRVGGNTIYF. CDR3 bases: TGTGCCAGCAGTGGCCGTGTCGGAGGGAACACCATATATTTT.

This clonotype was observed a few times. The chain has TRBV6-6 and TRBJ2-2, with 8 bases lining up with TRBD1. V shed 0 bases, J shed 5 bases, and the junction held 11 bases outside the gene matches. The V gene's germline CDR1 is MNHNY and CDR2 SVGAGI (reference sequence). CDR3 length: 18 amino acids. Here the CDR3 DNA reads TGTGCCAGCAGTTACTCCAGCCCCGCGACAGGGGAAACCGGGGAGCTGTTTTTT. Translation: CASSYSSPATGETGELFF.

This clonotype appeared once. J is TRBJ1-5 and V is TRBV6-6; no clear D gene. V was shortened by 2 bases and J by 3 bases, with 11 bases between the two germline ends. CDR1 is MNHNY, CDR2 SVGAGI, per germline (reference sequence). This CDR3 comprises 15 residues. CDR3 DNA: TGTGCCAGCAGTTACCCGAGTGGCCCCAATCAGCCCCAGCATTTT. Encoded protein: CASSYPSGPNQPQHF.

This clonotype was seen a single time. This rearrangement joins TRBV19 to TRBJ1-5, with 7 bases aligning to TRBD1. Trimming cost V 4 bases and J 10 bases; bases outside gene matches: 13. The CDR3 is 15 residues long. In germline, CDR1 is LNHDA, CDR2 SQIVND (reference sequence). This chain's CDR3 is CASSTLGGQIIPQHF. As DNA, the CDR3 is TGTGCCAGTAGTACCCTAGGGGGCCAAATCATACCCCAGCATTTT. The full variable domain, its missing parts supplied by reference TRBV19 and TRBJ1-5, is DGGITQSPKYLFRKEGQNVTLSCEQNLNHDAMYWYRQDPGQGLRLIYYSQIVNDFQKGDIAEGYSVSREKKESFPLTVTSAQKNPTAFYLCASSTLGGQIIPQHFGDGTRLSIL.

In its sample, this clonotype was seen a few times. The CDR3 protein is CASTVGPRVTGELFF. For the CDR3, the DNA is TGTGCCAGCACCGTCGGGCCGAGGGTCACCGGGGAGCTGTTTTTT. The gene calls are TRBV6-5 and TRBJ2-2; D is possibly TRBD2 (5 bases). This CDR3 spans 15 amino acids. Germline V gives CDR1 MNHEY, CDR2 SVGAGI. V was clipped by 7 bases and J by 4 bases, with 16 bases between them.